These 11 T cell receptor beta chains were all obtained from the same sample, sequenced in a study of T cell changes during pregnancy in multiple sclerosis. The assay was immunoSEQ multiplex PCR, and TCRdb's table has in-frame clones only and misses some. The table lists roughly 35,000 clones, 90% of them singletons. Sample: CD8+ T cells from peripheral blood mononuclear cells, taken in the first trimester of pregnancy. Receptors were obtained from a female donor with multiple sclerosis, enrolled in a pregnancy study.

The rearrangement links TRBV11-2 to TRBJ2-7; D possibly corresponds to TRBD1 (5 bases). This CDR3 contains 15 residues. The germline gives CDR1 SGHAT, CDR2 FQNNGV. V dropped 5 bases and J dropped 2 bases, with 16 bases sitting between them. CDR3 residues: CASSRVRVGPYEQYF. The CDR3 nucleotides read TGTGCCAGCAGCCGGGTCCGGGTGGGGCCCTACGAGCAGTACTTC.

The chain combines TRBV5-1 with TRBJ2-7; 8 bases line up with TRBD1. The CDR3 runs 14 residues. V shed 3 bases, J shed 1 base, and the junction held 3 bases outside the gene matches. Per the germline V gene, CDR1 is SGHRS and CDR2 is YFSETQ. In DNA, the CDR3 is TGCGCCAGCAGCTGGACAGGGAATTCCTACGAGCAGTACTTC. Amino acids: CASSWTGNSYEQYF.

The genes are TRBV27 and TRBJ2-1, with D hard to call. The CDR3 loop spans 14 amino acids. V lost 5 bases and J 7 bases, leaving 15 bases between the germline ends. From germline, CDR1 is MNHEY and CDR2 SMNVEV (reference sequence). CDR3 sequence: CASSPTLLTNEQFF. CDR3 bases: TGTGCCAGCAGTCCTACCCTACTCACGAATGAGCAGTTCTTC.

This clone was seen more than once but under ten times. This rearrangement joins TRBV7-6 to TRBJ2-2; TRBD1 is a possible D gene (6 bases). The CDR3 is made up of 14 amino acids. CDR1 is SGHVS and CDR2 is FNYEAQ in the germline V gene. The V and J ends lost 2 bases and 4 bases respectively, with 8 bases between them. The CDR3 region has the DNA TGTGCCAGCAGCTTACAGGGGTCCACCGGGGAGCTGTTTTTT. Protein: CASSLQGSTGELFF.

The sample holds one count of this clone. V gene TRBV9 combines with J gene TRBJ2-1, with a tentative D call TRBD2 (6 bases). Per the germline V gene, CDR1 is SGDLS and CDR2 is YYNGEE. V was shortened by 4 bases and J by 4 bases, with 9 bases between the two germline ends. The CDR3 totals 13 residues. The CDR3 sequence is CASSPGGYNEQFF. The CDR3 DNA reads as TGTGCCAGCAGCCCCGGAGGGTACAATGAGCAGTTCTTC.

The chain combines TRBV28 with TRBJ2-7; 11 nucleotides line up with TRBD2. Looked up from germline, CDR1 is MDHEN and CDR2 is SYDVKM. This CDR3 has 15 amino acids. V was pared by 6 bases and J by 2 bases, with 6 bases of the junction left unmatched. In nucleotides, the CDR3 is TGTGCCAGCAGAATGACTAGCGGGGCAACCTACGAGCAGTACTTC. Translation gives CASRMTSGATYEQYF.

This clone was recorded once. The J gene is TRBJ1-2, the V gene TRBV29-1, with D possibly matching TRBD1 (5 bases). V was cut by 0 bases and J by 4 bases, with 15 bases left in between. This CDR3 has 15 residues. CDR1 SQVTM and CDR2 ANQGSEA come from the germline V gene. In nucleotides, the CDR3 is TGCAGCGTTGAAGATCTGCGGGGCGCGAGCTATGGCTACACCTTC. It is translated as CSVEDLRGASYGYTF. The entire variable domain, with the rest obtained from reference TRBV29-1 and TRBJ1-2, is as follows: SAVISQKPSRDICQRGTSLTIQCQVDSQVTMMFWYRQQPGQSLTLIATANQGSEATYESGFVIDKFPISRPNLTFSTLTVSNMSPEDSSIYLCSVEDLRGASYGYTFGSGTRLTVV.

This clone was observed a single time. The V call is TRBV7-2, the J call TRBJ1-5; D ambiguous. The V gene's germline CDR1 is SGHTA and CDR2 FQGNSA. V gave up 5 bases and J gave up 0 bases, with 8 bases separating them. The CDR3 contains 14 residues. The CDR3, as DNA: TGTGCCAGCAGCCTGAGTAGTAGCAATCAGCCCCAGCATTTT. Translated, it gives CASSLSSSNQPQHF.

The chain combines TRBV18 with TRBJ1-4, with D perhaps matching TRBD1 (5 bases). V dropped 6 bases and J dropped 1 base, with 12 bases sitting between them. The germline V gene has CDR1 KGHSH and CDR2 LQKENI. The CDR3 contains 15 residues. DNA for the CDR3: TGTGCCAGCTCCCCTGACAGCCTAACTAATGAAAAACTGTTTTTT. Amino acid sequence: CASSPDSLTNEKLFF.

The genes are TRBV27 and TRBJ2-7, with 7 bases that match TRBD1. The CDR3 sequence is 16 residues long. J gave up 2 bases and V 5 bases, and 12 bases lay outside the gene matches. Germline assignment: CDR1 MNHEY and CDR2 SMNVEV (reference sequence). The CDR3 loop is CASSLRRDRVPYEQYF. The CDR3, as DNA: TGTGCCAGCAGTCTCCGTAGAGACAGGGTCCCCTACGAGCAGTACTTC.

V gene TRBV7-2 combines with J gene TRBJ2-7; D perhaps matches TRBD1 (6 bases). CDR1 and CDR2 (germline): SGHTA, FQGNSA. The CDR3 length is 14 residues. Trimming cost V 5 bases and J 7 bases, with 18 bases left between them. The CDR3 spells CASSPTSGAGEQYF. The CDR3 DNA is TGTGCCAGCAGCCCCACCTCAGGGGCAGGTGAGCAGTACTTC.